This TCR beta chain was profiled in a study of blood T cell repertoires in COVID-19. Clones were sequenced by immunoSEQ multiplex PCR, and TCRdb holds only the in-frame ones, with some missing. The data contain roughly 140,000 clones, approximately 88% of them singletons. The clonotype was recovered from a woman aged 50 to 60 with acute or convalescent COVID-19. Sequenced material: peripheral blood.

This CDR3 reads CASGGATETQYF. CDR3 DNA sequence: TGTGCCAGCGGAGGGGCTACAGAGACCCAGTACTTC. This chain links TRBV6-6 with TRBJ2-5; TRBD2 is a possible D gene (6 bases). The V end was cut by 8 bases, the J end by 4 bases, with 11 bases between. This CDR3 contains 12 residues. Germline assignment: CDR1 MNHNY and CDR2 SVGAGI (reference sequence).